This passage covers 11 T cell receptor beta chains from one sample sequenced in a study of blood T cell repertoires in COVID-19. Libraries were prepared by immunoSEQ multiplex PCR; TCRdb keeps only in-frame clonotypes and omits some of them. The sample lists under 95,000 clones, approximately 80% occurring once. Sequenced: peripheral blood. The source of these receptors is a woman aged 70 to 79 with acute or convalescent COVID-19.

The rearrangement uses TRBV20-1 and TRBJ1-2; D remains ambiguous. CDR3 length: 11 residues. Looked up from germline, CDR1 is DFQATT and CDR2 is SNEGSKA (reference sequence). With 3 bases removed from V and 8 bases from J, the gap between germline ends came to 10 bases. Here the CDR3 reads CSARFGGGYTF. CDR3 nucleotides: TGCAGTGCTAGGTTCGGCGGCGGCTACACCTTC.

This chain connects TRBV7-9 to TRBJ1-1, with D possibly being TRBD1 (5 bases). Deletions cut 5 bases from V and 1 base from J, with 17 bases between. This CDR3 comprises 16 residues. In germline, CDR1 is SEHNR, CDR2 FQNEAQ (reference sequence). This chain's CDR3 is CASSKGQTTRNTEAFF. CDR3 sequence (DNA): TGTGCCAGCAGCAAGGGGCAAACAACAAGGAACACTGAAGCTTTCTTT.

This clone has a single count. V and J are TRBV5-6 and TRBJ2-3; D call uncertain. CDR1 is SGHDT and CDR2 is YYEEEE in the germline V gene. The CDR3 consists of 14 residues. V was shortened by 0 bases and J by 2 bases, with 7 bases between the two germline ends. The CDR3 bases are TGTGCCAGCAGCTTGGGAGTCTTCACAGATACGCAGTATTTT. Residues: CASSLGVFTDTQYF.

This clone has just one count. V gene TRBV5-1 combines with J gene TRBJ1-6; 8 bases fit TRBD1. The V gene end was trimmed by 1 base and the J gene end by 9 bases; junction bases not matched to a gene: 6. The CDR3 extends over 15 amino acids. Germline V gene data show CDR1 as SGHRS and CDR2 as YFSETQ. CDR3 in amino acids: CASSLSSGGTSPLHF. CDR3 coding DNA: TGCGCCAGCAGCTTGAGTTCAGGGGGCACTTCACCCCTCCACTTT.

The genes are TRBV6-6 and TRBJ2-2; D not resolved. The CDR3 extends over 14 amino acids. Looked up from germline, CDR1 is MNHNY and CDR2 is SVGAGI (reference sequence). V was trimmed by 0 bases and J by 5 bases, leaving 7 bases between them. CDR3 loop: CASSYSFRTGELFF. The CDR3 DNA follows: TGTGCCAGCAGTTACTCGTTCAGGACCGGGGAGCTGTTTTTT.

The chain links TRBV5-1 to TRBJ2-5, with TRBD1 as a possible D gene (5 bases). The CDR3 runs 13 residues. Trimming took off 7 bases at V and 2 bases at J, with 12 bases between the two ends. Germline V CDR1 and CDR2: SGHRS, YFSETQ. CDR3 residues: CASSFRDQETQYF. The CDR3 DNA is TGCGCCAGCTCGTTCAGGGATCAAGAGACCCAGTACTTC.

The gene calls are TRBV19 and TRBJ2-5, with D unclear. The CDR3 totals 11 residues. V was shortened by 5 bases and J by 4 bases, with 5 bases between the two germline ends. Germline loops: CDR1 LNHDA, CDR2 SQIVND (reference sequence). CDR3 bases: TGTGCCAGTAGTGGGCGAGAGACCCAGTACTTC. Protein product: CASSGRETQYF.

V and J are TRBV7-3 and TRBJ2-3, with D perhaps matching TRBD1 (5 bases). The V and J ends lost 3 bases and 6 bases respectively, with 10 bases between them. The CDR3 loop spans 13 amino acids. CDR1 is SGHTA and CDR2 is FQGTGA in the germline V gene. The CDR3 here is CASSLGSGDTQYF. The CDR3 nucleotides read TGTGCCAGCAGCTTGGGTTCAGGGGATACGCAGTATTTT. Filled out from reference TRBV7-3 and TRBJ2-3, the complete variable domain reads GAGVSQTPSNKVTEKGKYVELRCDPISGHTALYWYRQSLGQGPEFLIYFQGTGAADDSGLPNDRFFAVRPEGSVSTLKIQRTERGDSAVYLCASSLGSGDTQYFGPGTRLTVL.

For this clone: One junction end does not reproduce the germline sequence, and a read error may be involved. The chain recombines TRBV30 with TRBJ2-1; D possibly corresponds to TRBD2 (7 bases). Germline CDR1 and CDR2: GTSNPN and SVGIG (reference sequence). CDR3 length: 12 amino acids. The CDR3 is CAWSAVGGAPLF. DNA of the CDR3: TGTGCCTGGAGTGCAGTTGGGGGGGCCCCCCTCTTC.

The CDR3 reads CASSIYGEGKDQPQHF. The CDR3 region has the DNA TGTGCCAGTAGTATCTATGGGGAGGGAAAAGATCAGCCCCAGCATTTT. The genes are TRBV19 and TRBJ1-5; no firm D call. Germline lookup yields CDR1 LNHDA and CDR2 SQIVND (reference sequence). The CDR3 extends over 16 amino acids. The V end was cut by 3 bases, the J end by 5 bases, with 17 bases between.

In its sample, this clone was seen a few times. V is TRBV6-5 and J is TRBJ2-2, with TRBD2 as a possible D gene (6 bases). This CDR3 has 15 residues. V gave up 2 bases and J gave up 6 bases, with 13 bases separating them. Germline values: CDR1 MNHEY, CDR2 SVGAGI. The CDR3 loop is CASSYIQAGPGELFF. CDR3 nucleotides: TGTGCCAGCAGTTACATACAAGCGGGCCCCGGGGAGCTGTTTTTT.